These 25 T cell receptor beta chains were all obtained from the same sample, sequenced in a study of beta chain features in type 1 diabetes. The authors reverse transcribed all of the isolated RNA, so sequencing captured expressed TCRB transcripts. Repertoires were generated with immunoSEQ multiplex PCR, while TCRdb's copy carries only in-frame clones and drops some. The sample gives around 400,000 clones, around an eighth of which show up once; about 0.018% is in the top ten. Sequenced input: naive CD4+ T cells from blood. The receptor set was obtained from a man between 18 and 35 years old in good health.

This clone has just a few counts. V and J are TRBV10-3 and TRBJ2-1; the match to TRBD2 covers 11 bases. Germline lookup yields CDR1 ENHRY and CDR2 SYGVKD. V was pared by 6 bases and J by 5 bases, with 3 bases of the junction left unmatched. The CDR3 contains 14 residues. CDR3 protein: CAISPSGGHNEQFF. The CDR3 nucleotides are TGTGCCATCAGCCCTAGCGGGGGGCACAATGAGCAGTTCTTC.

The chain combines TRBV5-1 with TRBJ2-2, with D unclear. Trimming took 0 bases from V and 1 from J, leaving 10 bases between them. Germline lookup yields CDR1 SGHRS and CDR2 YFSETQ. The CDR3 contains 16 residues. The CDR3 here is CASSLAPTENTGELFF. For the CDR3, the DNA is TGCGCCAGCAGCTTGGCGCCGACTGAGAACACCGGGGAGCTGTTTTTT.

The DNA of the CDR3 is TGTGCCAGCAGCGAGAGGACTAGCGGGAGTCACCCGTACGAGCAGTACTTC. The encoded protein is CASSERTSGSHPYEQYF. The chain has TRBV7-2 and TRBJ2-7; 13 bases are shared with TRBD2. This CDR3 contains 17 residues. Germline CDR1 reads SGHTA; CDR2 reads FQGNSA. The J segment lost 4 bases and the V segment lost 5 bases, leaving 11 bases of the junction unmatched.

The J gene is TRBJ2-7, the V gene TRBV5-6, with 9 bases fitting TRBD1. Germline V CDR1 and CDR2: SGHDT, YYEEEE. The trim removed 0 bases at V and 3 bases at J, leaving 7 bases unmatched. This CDR3 comprises 16 residues. This chain's CDR3 is CASSLGLQGAGYEQYF. CDR3 coding DNA: TGTGCCAGCAGCTTGGGGTTACAGGGGGCGGGCTACGAGCAGTACTTC.

The rearrangement links TRBV2 to TRBJ1-2; a possible D gene is TRBD1 (6 bases). Trimming stripped 6 bases from V and 5 bases from J, with 16 bases between. The CDR3 is made up of 14 amino acids. Germline-derived CDR1 and CDR2 are SNHLY and FYNNEI. The CDR3 DNA is TGTGCCAGCAGCACCGGACAGTCGTCGTATGGCTACACCTTC. Translating it yields CASSTGQSSYGYTF.

The table lists this clone with a few counts. The chain is built from TRBV11-1 and TRBJ1-1; 8 bases agree with TRBD1. The CDR3 has 14 residues. The J segment lost 5 bases and the V segment lost 6 bases, leaving 8 bases of the junction unmatched. Germline V gene data show CDR1 as SGHAT and CDR2 as FQDESV (reference sequence). The CDR3 spells CASRRDRGRTEAFF. Here the CDR3 DNA reads TGTGCCAGCAGACGTGACAGGGGAAGGACTGAAGCTTTCTTT.

This clone was seen a few times. The rearrangement uses TRBV30 and TRBJ1-5; D is possibly TRBD1 (5 bases). Germline CDR1 reads GTSNPN; CDR2 reads SVGIG (reference sequence). There are 15 residues in the CDR3. Deletions cut 2 bases from V and 6 bases from J, with 17 bases between. The CDR3 sequence: CAWSPDSTFGQPQHF. In DNA form, the CDR3 reads TGTGCCTGGAGTCCCGACAGCACCTTCGGTCAGCCCCAGCATTTT.

This clone was observed a handful of times. The chain uses TRBV19 and TRBJ1-1; 7 bases align to TRBD1. The V and J ends lost 7 bases and 2 bases, in that order; junction bases with no gene match: 7. The CDR3 length is 14 residues. From germline, CDR1 is LNHDA and CDR2 SQIVND (reference sequence). CDR3 coding DNA: TGTGCCAGTACCCAAGGGGACAGCAACACTGAAGCTTTCTTT. This gives the protein CASTQGDSNTEAFF.

In its sample, this clone was seen a few times. V gene TRBV7-2 combines with J gene TRBJ2-1; 7 bases line up with TRBD2. J lost 5 bases, V lost 5 bases, and 9 bases had no gene match. This CDR3 has 15 residues. The V gene's germline CDR1 is SGHTA and CDR2 FQGNSA. CDR3 loop: CASSQVPGRDNEQFF. The CDR3 DNA sequence: TGTGCCAGCAGCCAAGTTCCAGGGAGGGACAATGAGCAGTTCTTC.

There are a few counts of this clone. CDR3 nucleotides: TGTGCCAGCAGCTTAGATAATCAAGCCGGGTCCTACAATGAGCAGTTCTTC. Translating it yields CASSLDNQAGSYNEQFF. The V gene is TRBV7-3, the J gene TRBJ2-1, with D unresolved. Per germline, CDR1 SGHTA and CDR2 FQGTGA. This CDR3 has 17 residues. Trimming cost V 2 bases and J 1 base, with 15 bases left between them. The full variable domain, its missing parts supplied by reference TRBV7-3 and TRBJ2-1, is GAGVSQTPSNKVTEKGKYVELRCDPISGHTALYWYRQSLGQGPEFLIYFQGTGAADDSGLPNDRFFAVRPEGSVSTLKIQRTERGDSAVYLCASSLDNQAGSYNEQFFGPGTRLTVL.

The chain employs TRBV28 and TRBJ2-2; 7 bases are shared with TRBD2. The CDR3 is 15 amino acids. The germline CDR1 and CDR2 sequences are MDHEN and SYDVKM. V shed 4 bases, J shed 4 bases, and the junction held 6 bases outside the gene matches. CDR3 sequence: CASSYGGGLTGELFF. The CDR3 DNA is TGTGCCAGCAGTTATGGCGGGGGACTCACCGGGGAGCTGTTTTTT. Full variable domain (rest looked up from reference TRBV28 and TRBJ2-2): DVKVTQSSRYLVKRTGEKVFLECVQDMDHENMFWYRQDPGLGLRLIYFSYDVKMKEKGDIPEGYSVSREKKERFSLILESASTNQTSMYLCASSYGGGLTGELFFGEGSRLTVL.

This clone came up a few times. The J gene is TRBJ2-5, the V gene TRBV7-9, with no clear D. Germline CDR1 is SEHNR and CDR2 is FQNEAQ (reference sequence). Trimming cost V 3 bases and J 1 base, with 6 bases left between them. The CDR3 is made up of 13 amino acids. DNA for the CDR3: TGTGCCAGCAGCTTTTACTCCCAAGAGACCCAGTACTTC. It translates to CASSFYSQETQYF.

This chain connects TRBV4-2 to TRBJ1-5, with D perhaps TRBD1 (5 bases). Looked up from germline, CDR1 is LGHNA and CDR2 is YNFKEQ. Trimming left V 1 base short and J 5 bases short, with 9 bases between. There are 14 residues in the CDR3. The chain's CDR3 is CASSQVGGYQPQHF. In DNA form, the CDR3 reads TGTGCCAGCAGCCAAGTGGGGGGGTATCAGCCCCAGCATTTT.

The V and J genes are TRBV18 and TRBJ2-3; D call uncertain. In germline, CDR1 is KGHSH, CDR2 LQKENI. This CDR3 has 14 amino acids. Between the trimmed V and J ends, which lost 1 base and 1 base, there was a span of 6 bases. For the CDR3, the DNA is TGTGCCAGCTCACCACGAGAGGGCACAGATACGCAGTATTTT. Its translation is CASSPREGTDTQYF.

The gene calls are TRBV28 and TRBJ2-5, with unresolved D. Germline CDR1 MDHEN, CDR2 SYDVKM. Trimming pared 7 bases from V and 5 bases from J, leaving 11 bases between. The CDR3 runs 12 residues. DNA for the CDR3: TGTGCCAGCAACAGTGTCGCGGAGACCCAGTACTTC. This gives the protein CASNSVAETQYF.

The J gene is TRBJ2-7, the V gene TRBV6-4; D is uncertain. The V gene's germline CDR1 is MRHNA and CDR2 SNTAGT. The CDR3 covers 12 residues. Trimming pared 6 bases from V and 2 bases from J, leaving 8 bases between. Here the CDR3 reads CASRTVPYEQYF. The CDR3 coding sequence is TGTGCCAGCAGAACAGTTCCCTACGAGCAGTACTTC.

This clone was seen only a few times. The V call is TRBV28, the J call TRBJ2-2; 8 bases fit TRBD2. Per the germline V gene, CDR1 is MDHEN and CDR2 is SYDVKM. The CDR3 runs 14 residues. V lost 6 bases to trimming and J lost 6 bases; unmatched junction nucleotides: 6. The CDR3: CASRSGSFSGELFF. DNA for the CDR3: TGTGCCAGCAGAAGCGGGAGTTTCTCCGGGGAGCTGTTTTTT. The whole variable domain, remainder taken from reference TRBV28 and TRBJ2-2, is DVKVTQSSRYLVKRTGEKVFLECVQDMDHENMFWYRQDPGLGLRLIYFSYDVKMKEKGDIPEGYSVSREKKERFSLILESASTNQTSMYLCASRSGSFSGELFFGEGSRLTVL.

This clone was found a few times. CDR3 coding DNA: TGTGCCAGCAGCGTAGGGACTAGCGGTTTCTACAATGAGCAGTTCTTC. Protein product: CASSVGTSGFYNEQFF. The V gene is TRBV9, the J gene TRBJ2-1; 10 bases fit TRBD2. Germline V gene data show CDR1 as SGDLS and CDR2 as YYNGEE. CDR3 size: 16 residues. V shed 0 bases, J shed 3 bases, and the junction held 3 bases outside the gene matches.

CDR3 residues: CASSKTGGRRNEQFF. The CDR3 DNA sequence: TGTGCCAGCAGCAAAACAGGGGGAAGGAGAAATGAGCAGTTCTTC. This chain connects TRBV11-2 to TRBJ2-1; 8 nucleotides line up with TRBD1. CDR1 is SGHAT, CDR2 FQNNGV, per germline. V lost 5 bases to trimming and J lost 7 bases; unmatched junction nucleotides: 10. The CDR3 loop spans 15 amino acids.

The chain recombines TRBV29-1 with TRBJ2-1; a weak D match, TRBD2 (6 bases). V was clipped by 4 bases and J by 7 bases, with 14 bases between them. CDR1 and CDR2 (germline): SQVTM, ANQGSEA. This CDR3 is built from 13 residues. The CDR3 DNA sequence: TGCAGCGTTGGGACTACCCCGGGGAATGAGCAGTTCTTC. This sequence encodes CSVGTTPGNEQFF.

The gene calls are TRBV7-8 and TRBJ2-7, with 9 bases identical to TRBD1. The germline V gene encodes CDR1 SGHVS and CDR2 FQNEAQ. J lost 6 bases, V lost 5 bases, and 11 bases had no gene match. The CDR3 is 15 residues long. The CDR3 here is CASSPQSGTGREQYF. CDR3 DNA sequence: TGTGCCAGCAGCCCCCAGTCCGGGACAGGGCGCGAGCAGTACTTC.

This clone was counted between two and nine times. This chain connects TRBV5-4 to TRBJ1-2; the D gene is possibly TRBD1 (5 bases). Trimming left V 4 bases short and J 5 bases short, with 9 bases between. The CDR3 runs 12 residues. Germline values: CDR1 SGHNT, CDR2 YYREEE (reference sequence). The CDR3 region is CASSRDSYGYTF. CDR3 coding DNA: TGTGCCAGCAGCCGGGACTCGTATGGCTACACCTTC.

This clone came up a few times. The chain joins TRBV27 to TRBJ2-5; D might be TRBD1 (5 bases). The CDR3 length is 15 residues. Germline CDR1 MNHEY, CDR2 SMNVEV (reference sequence). V was pared by 5 bases and J by 2 bases, with 15 bases between. CDR3 protein: CASSRTLLLQETQYF. The DNA of the CDR3 is TGTGCCAGCAGTCGGACACTACTCTTACAAGAGACCCAGTACTTC.

The rearrangement joins TRBV29-1 to TRBJ1-2; 11 nucleotides align to TRBD1. V shed 2 bases and J 4 bases; nucleotides not matched to a gene: 9. This CDR3 is built from 16 residues. CDR1 and CDR2 (germline): SQVTM, ANQGSEA. CDR3 loop: CSVERDRGSGGYGYTF. The CDR3 DNA sequence: TGCAGCGTTGAACGGGACAGGGGGTCTGGCGGCTATGGCTACACCTTC.

This clone was found a few times. One junction end does not reproduce the germline sequence, and a read error may be involved. The J gene is TRBJ2-7, the V gene TRBV6-5, with D maybe TRBD2 (5 bases). Germline lookup yields CDR1 MNHEY and CDR2 SVGAGI. The CDR3 has 12 residues. The DNA for the CDR3 is TGTGCCATCAGTGGCCGGGGTTACGAGCAGTACTTC. This gives the protein CAISGRGYEQYF.